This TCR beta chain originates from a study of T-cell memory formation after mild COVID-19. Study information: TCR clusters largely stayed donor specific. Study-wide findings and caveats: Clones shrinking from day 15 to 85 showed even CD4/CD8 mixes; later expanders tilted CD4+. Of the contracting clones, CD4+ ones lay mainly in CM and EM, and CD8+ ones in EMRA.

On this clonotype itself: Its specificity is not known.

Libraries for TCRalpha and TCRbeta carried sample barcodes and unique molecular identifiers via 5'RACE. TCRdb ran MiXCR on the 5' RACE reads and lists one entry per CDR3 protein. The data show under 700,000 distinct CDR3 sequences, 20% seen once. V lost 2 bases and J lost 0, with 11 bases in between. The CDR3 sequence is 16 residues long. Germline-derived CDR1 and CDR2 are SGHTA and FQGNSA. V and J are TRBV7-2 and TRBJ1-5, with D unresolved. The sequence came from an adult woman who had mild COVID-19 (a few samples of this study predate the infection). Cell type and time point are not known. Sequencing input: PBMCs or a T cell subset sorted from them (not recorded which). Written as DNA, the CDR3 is TGTGCCAGCAGCTTAAATGCCCCCGGTAGCAATCAGCCCCAGCATTTT. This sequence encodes CASSLNAPGSNQPQHF.